This T cell receptor (beta chain) was documented in a study of immune cell composition in non-small cell lung cancer (dated by TCRdb to 2015 to 2018). Regarding the study in general: Histologic subtype, mainly lung adenocarcinoma or squamous cell carcinoma, was assigned on the basis of H&E together with p63, CK5, Napsin A and TTF-1 immunohistochemistry. TCR-beta sequencing from Adaptive Biotechnologies was done on approximately 35 paired sets of NSCLC tumour and non-adjacent lung specimens and on roughly 24 tumour-only specimens. Supplementary cohort #1, 10 lung adenocarcinoma cases, had paired tumour/lung TCR-beta sequencing and TIL populations generated to assess tumour reactivity. Several tumour specimens that had TCR-beta data belonged to rare histological subtypes and were left out of the subtype comparisons. The paper as a whole reports these results and caveats: No significant correlation was found between smoking pack-years and tumour TCR-beta clonality. The reactivity cohort included only around nine cases, and whether tumour-reactive clones share sequences with the dominant in vivo tumour-associated clones was not shown. In more than 8 adenocarcinoma cases, a strong correlation was found between maximal tumour-associated clone frequency and TIL tumour reactivity, whereas no such correlation was found between overall clonality and TIL tumour reactivity. Tumour-associated clones >0.5% were found in nearly half of NSCLC cases, namely in approximately 30% of adenocarcinomas versus less than 85% of squamous carcinomas.

On this clone itself: Its antigen has not been determined. Base qualities are missing; no much larger clone stands one base away.

Normal lung samples came from the same patient and consisted of non-adjacent lung tissue collected as far from the tumour as possible, at a distance of at least 3 cm. From frozen aliquots of unsorted single-cell suspensions, genomic DNA was isolated using the QIAamp DNA kit. Tissues arrived within 2 hours after resection and were immediately processed into single-cell suspensions. Tissue was broken up mechanically, digested enzymatically with DNase I, collagenase I and hyaluronidase for 25 to 35 minutes at 37 degrees C, and then filtered and RBC-lysed. A two-step multiplex PCR amplified TCR-beta CDR3 regions from genomic DNA, and the second step of the PCR added Illumina-compatible adaptors. TCR-beta immunosequencing was performed on an Illumina platform as a commercial immunoSEQ service. In the authors' own workflow: Two measures summarised the repertoires: productive clonality, and Top 10 Clones, meaning the percentage of T-cell templates coming from the ten most frequent sequences. Productive clonality ranged from 0 to 1, with 1 indicating a monoclonal population. Tumour-associated clones, identified using log10 scatter plots, were defined as sequences that made up at least 0.1% of tumour T-cell templates and were not found in the matched non-adjacent lung. Student's t-tests were used for two-group comparisons, ANOVA for comparisons across stages, and linear regression for relationships, with analyses done in GraphPad Prism7 and R. Imported from immuneACCESS, the table was reduced by TCRdb to in-frame sequences with V and J called. These copies leave out some clones; in studies compared against another copy, an unresolved V gene accounts for under half, and the cause of the remainder is not known. V and J calls and clone size are as listed in that table; D and trimming were resolved from the DNA. The sample table contains more than 15,000 clones; only one count was recorded for around four fifths of them. The ten largest make up approximately 10% of the sample.

As encoded in the germline V gene (reference sequence), CDR1 is MNHNY while CDR2 is SVGAGI. V gives up 11 bases and J gives up 4 bases, and the segment between their germline ends measures 21 bases. The CDR3 has 14 amino acids, counting the end cysteine and phenylalanine. This entry keeps only the CDR3 DNA: 42 bases, framed from base 1. The same sample was also used in a study of CD4 T cells in lung cancer. The second study, in turn, reports: To find responses to candidate mutation-encoded neoepitopes, the study screened blood T cells from NSCLC patients and isolated neoantigen-specific CD4+ T-cell clones and TCRs. Tumor and non-adjacent lung tissue came from a handful of patients undergoing curative-intent resections for stage I-III non-small cell lung cancer. Lung adenocarcinoma or squamous cell carcinoma was present in the resected patients, who were aged 60 to 69 at blood donation and were mostly former smokers. Before blood donation, treatments including platinum chemotherapy had been received by the patients, and nivolumab or pembrolizumab had been received by some of the patients. Rather than memory responses to the cancer, some blood-derived responses might reflect cross-reactivity or in vitro priming of naive T cells. The frequency of neoantigen-specific clonotypes in tumor resections, non-adjacent lung and cultured T-cell products was followed using TCRB deep sequencing. TCRB sequence data were analyzed using the kit provider's software, and tumor enrichment of clonotype templates was assessed with Fisher's exact test.

The receptor comes from a human donor with non-small cell lung cancer. Sequencing was done on a sample of non-adjacent lung tissue. The chain is made from TRBV6-6 and TRBJ2-7; the D element might be TRBD1 or TRBD2, as each aligns at 5 bases. Here is the DNA: TGTGCCTCCAGAAGCCGGGACGGTGGTTACGAGCAGTACTTC. Its protein is CASRSRDGGYEQYF.